This is a list of T cell receptor beta chains from one sample in a study of shared clonotypes between healthy human individuals. Only in-frame clones appear in the TCRdb table, and some are missing; sequencing was by immunoSEQ multiplex PCR. Altogether around 600,000 clones are present, around 96% being singletons, with the ten largest covering over 0.09%. Input material: naive CD8+ T cells sorted from blood. These receptors were taken from a young woman in good health. Both conserved end residues are part of each CDR3. The D gene is left open where the match is weak. For some rows the clone size is stated as once, few or many, or as a class when expanded; others skip it.

j_call d_call v_call clone_size cdr3_nt cdr3_aa
TRBJ1-1 NA TRBV27 NA TGTGCCAGCAGTTTCAGGCAGGCCAACACTGAAGCTTTCTTT CASSFRQANTEAFF
TRBJ2-7 NA TRBV6-5 NA TGTGCCAGCAGTTACTCGGAAGACTACGAGCAGTACTTC CASSYSEDYEQYF
TRBJ1-1 NA TRBV29-1 once TGCAGCGTTGAAGGTGTCACTGAAGCTTTCTTT CSVEGVTEAFF
TRBJ1-3 NA TRBV4-1 once TGCGCCAGCCGCCGTGAGGGTTCTGGAAACACCATATATTTT CASRREGSGNTIYF
TRBJ2-7 TRBD1 TRBV5-1 NA TGCGCCAGCAGCTTGGGGACAGGGGCCTCAGAGCAGTACTTC CASSLGTGASEQYF
TRBJ1-5 NA TRBV7-9 NA TGTGCCAGCAGCACGCCATCCCAGCCCCAGCATTTT CASSTPSQPQHF
TRBJ2-4 NA TRBV19 NA TGTGCCAGTAGTATCCTAACAGGGCCCCTTGACAAAAACATTCAGTACTTC CASSILTGPLDKNIQYF
TRBJ2-7 TRBD2 TRBV28 once TGTGCCAGCAGTTTCGGTACTAGCGGGAGCTACGAGCAGTACTTC CASSFGTSGSYEQYF
TRBJ2-4 NA TRBV13 NA TGTGCCAGCAGTCAGCAAGACAGGACAATTCAGTACTTC CASSQQDRTIQYF
TRBJ2-7 TRBD1 TRBV2 NA TGTGCCAGCAGAAACAGGGGGAAGTACGAGCAGTACTTC CASRNRGKYEQYF
TRBJ2-7 NA TRBV6-5 NA TGTGCCAGCAGTTACTCGAGGGAGTCCTACGAGCAGTACTTC CASSYSRESYEQYF
TRBJ1-1 NA TRBV6-1 NA TGTGCCAGCAGTGAAGCCTGGCAGGTCACTGAAGCTTTCTTT CASSEAWQVTEAFF
TRBJ1-1 NA TRBV27 NA TGTGCCAGCAGTTTACCAGGACTCACTGAAGCTTTCTTT CASSLPGLTEAFF
TRBJ2-1 NA TRBV27 NA TGTGCCAGCAGCAAGGGGGGAACTGGGAATGAGCAGTTCTTC CASSKGGTGNEQFF
TRBJ2-7 NA TRBV27 NA TGTGCCAGCAGTTTCGGGGGGCCCTCCTACGAGCAGTACTTC CASSFGGPSYEQYF
TRBJ1-2 NA TRBV27 NA TGTGCCAGCAGTCCATCACAGGGATATATAAGCTATGGCTACACCTTC CASSPSQGYISYGYTF
TRBJ2-7 TRBD2 TRBV27 NA TGTGCCAGCAGTAAATACAGCGGGAGCGCGGAATACGAGCAGTACTTC CASSKYSGSAEYEQYF
TRBJ2-7 NA TRBV11-2 NA TGTGCCAGCAGCTTTTCCCCGGTGGGTGGGGGCTACGAGCAGTACTTC CASSFSPVGGGYEQYF
TRBJ2-2 TRBD1 TRBV27 NA TGTGCCAGCCGCGGACAGGAACCCGGGGAGCTGTTTTTT CASRGQEPGELFF
TRBJ2-2 NA TRBV28 NA TGTGCCAGCAGTTCCCCTCTGGGCACCGGGGAGCTGTTTTTT CASSSPLGTGELFF
TRBJ2-7 NA TRBV9 NA TGTGCCAGCAGCGTCGGGGGTGGAGACGAGCAGTACTTC CASSVGGGDEQYF
TRBJ1-1 TRBD1 TRBV19 NA TGTGCCAGTAGATATGGACAGGGTGCGAACACTGAAGCTTTCTTT CASRYGQGANTEAFF
TRBJ2-1 NA TRBV19 NA TGTGCCAGTAGTATGACTCGAAGTGGCAATGAGCAGTTCTTC CASSMTRSGNEQFF
TRBJ2-7 NA TRBV4-1 once TGCGCCAGCAGCCAAGGGGCACTCGACGAGCAGTACTTC CASSQGALDEQYF
TRBJ1-4 TRBD1 TRBV19 NA TGTGCCAGTAGAACAGGGGCCGGCTCGTATAATGAAAAACTGTTTTTT CASRTGAGSYNEKLFF
TRBJ2-5 TRBD1 TRBV5-1 NA TGCGCCAGCAGCATCTCCGGGACAGGGGACCTCCTCCAAGAGACCCAGTACTTC CASSISGTGDLLQETQYF
TRBJ2-5 NA TRBV10-2 NA TGCGCCAGCAGTGAGTTTAAGGTTGAGACCCAGTACTTC CASSEFKVETQYF